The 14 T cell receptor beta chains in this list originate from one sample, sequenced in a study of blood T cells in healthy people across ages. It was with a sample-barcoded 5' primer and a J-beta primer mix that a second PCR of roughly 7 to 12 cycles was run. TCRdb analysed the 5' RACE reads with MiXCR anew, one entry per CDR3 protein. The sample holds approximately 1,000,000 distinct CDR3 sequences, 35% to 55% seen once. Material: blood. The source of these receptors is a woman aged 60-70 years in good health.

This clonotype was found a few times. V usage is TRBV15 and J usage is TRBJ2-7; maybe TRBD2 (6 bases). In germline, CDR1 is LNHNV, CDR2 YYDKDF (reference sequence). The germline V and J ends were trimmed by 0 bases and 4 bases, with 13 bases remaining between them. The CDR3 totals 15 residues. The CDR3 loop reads CATSRELAKGYEQYF. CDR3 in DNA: TGTGCCACCAGCAGAGAACTAGCAAAAGGATACGAGCAGTACTTC. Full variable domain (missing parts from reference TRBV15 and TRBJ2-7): DAMVIQNPRYQVTQFGKPVTLSCSQTLNHNVMYWYQQKSSQAPKLLFHYYDKDFNNEADTPDNFQSRRPNTSFCFLDIRSPGLGDTAMYLCATSRELAKGYEQYFGPGTRLTVT.

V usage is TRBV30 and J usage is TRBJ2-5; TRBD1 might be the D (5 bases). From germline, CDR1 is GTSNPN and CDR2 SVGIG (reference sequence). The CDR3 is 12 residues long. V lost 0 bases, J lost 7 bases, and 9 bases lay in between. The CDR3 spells CAWSVLTGTQYF. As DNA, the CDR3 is TGTGCCTGGAGTGTCCTTACAGGGACCCAGTACTTC.

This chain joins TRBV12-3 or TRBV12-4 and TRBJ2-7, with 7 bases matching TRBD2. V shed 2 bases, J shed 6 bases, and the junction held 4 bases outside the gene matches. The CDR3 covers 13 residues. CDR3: CASSLSGDGEQYF. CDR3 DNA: TGTGCCAGCAGTTTAAGCGGGGACGGCGAGCAGTACTTC.

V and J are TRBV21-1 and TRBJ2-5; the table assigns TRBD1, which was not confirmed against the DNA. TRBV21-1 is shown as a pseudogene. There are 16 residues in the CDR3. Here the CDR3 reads CASSKVRDRNCNEQYF. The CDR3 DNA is TGTGCCAGCAGCAAAGTAAGGGACAGGAATTGCAATGAGCAGTACTTC.

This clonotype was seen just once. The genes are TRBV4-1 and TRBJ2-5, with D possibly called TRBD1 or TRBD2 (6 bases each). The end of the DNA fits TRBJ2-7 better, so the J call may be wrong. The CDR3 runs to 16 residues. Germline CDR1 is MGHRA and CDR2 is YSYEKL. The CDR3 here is CASSPQGGGMASEQYF. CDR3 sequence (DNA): TGCGCCAGCAGCCCCCAAGGAGGGGGTATGGCAAGCGAGCAGTACTTC.

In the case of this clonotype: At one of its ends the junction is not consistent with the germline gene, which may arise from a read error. CDR3 sequence (DNA): TGTGCCAGCAGCTCCGGACTAGGGGGGGGCGATGAGCAGTTATTC. As protein: CASSSGLGGGDEQLF. The chain employs TRBV7-2 and TRBJ2-1; tentative D call: TRBD2 (7 bases). The CDR3 consists of 15 residues. The germline V gene encodes CDR1 SGHTA and CDR2 FQGNSA.

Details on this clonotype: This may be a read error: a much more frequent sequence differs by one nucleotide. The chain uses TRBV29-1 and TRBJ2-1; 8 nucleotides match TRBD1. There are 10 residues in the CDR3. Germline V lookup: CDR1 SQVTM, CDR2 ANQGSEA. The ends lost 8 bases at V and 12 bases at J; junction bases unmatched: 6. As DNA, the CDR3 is TGCAGCATTGTCGGGACAGGGCAGTTCTTC. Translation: CSIVGTGQFF.

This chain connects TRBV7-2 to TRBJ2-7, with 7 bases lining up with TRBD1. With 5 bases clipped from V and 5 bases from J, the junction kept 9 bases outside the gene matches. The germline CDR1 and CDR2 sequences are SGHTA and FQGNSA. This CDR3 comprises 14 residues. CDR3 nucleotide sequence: TGTGCCAGCAGCCTAACAGGGGTTCGCCACGAGCAGTACTTC. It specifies CASSLTGVRHEQYF.

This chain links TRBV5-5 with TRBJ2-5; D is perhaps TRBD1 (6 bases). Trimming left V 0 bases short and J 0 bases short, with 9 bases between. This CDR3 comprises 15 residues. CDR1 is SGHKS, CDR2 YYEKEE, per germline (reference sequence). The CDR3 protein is CASSLGTEDQETQYF. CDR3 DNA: TGTGCCAGCAGCTTGGGGACAGAAGACCAAGAGACCCAGTACTTC.

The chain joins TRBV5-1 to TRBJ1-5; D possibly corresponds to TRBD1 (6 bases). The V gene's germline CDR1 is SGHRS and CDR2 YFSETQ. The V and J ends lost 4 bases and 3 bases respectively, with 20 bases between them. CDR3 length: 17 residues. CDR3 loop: CASSPGPAGDYNQPQHF. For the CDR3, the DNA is TGCGCCAGCAGCCCTGGCCCGGCAGGGGACTACAATCAGCCCCAGCATTTT.

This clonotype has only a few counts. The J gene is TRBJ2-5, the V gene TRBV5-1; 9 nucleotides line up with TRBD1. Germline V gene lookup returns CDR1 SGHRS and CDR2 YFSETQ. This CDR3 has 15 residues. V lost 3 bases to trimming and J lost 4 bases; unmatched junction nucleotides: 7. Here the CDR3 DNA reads TGCGCCAGCAGCTGGGGGGACAGGGAAGGAGAGACCCAGTACTTC. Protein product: CASSWGDREGETQYF.

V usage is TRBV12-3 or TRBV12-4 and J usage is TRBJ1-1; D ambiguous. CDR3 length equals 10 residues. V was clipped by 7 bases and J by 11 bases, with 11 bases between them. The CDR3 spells CASTVIPAFF. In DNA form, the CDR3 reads TGTGCCAGCACTGTCATTCCGGCTTTCTTT.

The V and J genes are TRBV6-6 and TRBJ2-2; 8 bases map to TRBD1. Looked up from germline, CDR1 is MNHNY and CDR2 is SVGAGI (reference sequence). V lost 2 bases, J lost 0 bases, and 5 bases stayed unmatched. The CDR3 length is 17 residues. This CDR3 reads CASSYVQGASNTGELFF. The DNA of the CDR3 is TGTGCCAGCAGTTACGTCCAGGGGGCGTCGAACACCGGGGAGCTGTTTTTT.

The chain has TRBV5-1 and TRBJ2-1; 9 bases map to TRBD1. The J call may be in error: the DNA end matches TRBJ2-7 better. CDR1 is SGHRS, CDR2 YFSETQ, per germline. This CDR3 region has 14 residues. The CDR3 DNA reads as TGCGCCAGCAGCAAGGGACAGGGACAGGTCGAGCAGTACTTC. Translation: CASSKGQGQVEQYF.